Each of the 11 T cell receptor beta chains below was sequenced from the same sample in a study of Ad26.COV2.S vaccination and SARS-CoV-2 variants. Treatment specified: over 15 received Ad26.COV2.S at low or high dose, single or two shots; several received placebo; per-sample allocation not given. Specimens were obtained on day 63 following the first vaccine or placebo injection. TCRdb's table, derived via immunoSEQ multiplex PCR, lists solely in-frame clones and lacks some. The top ten hold roughly 4% of the sample, which has 350,000 to 500,000 clones, less than 95% seen once. The sample in question was peripheral blood, obtained in a trial of Ad26.COV2.S vaccine versus placebo. Receptors were obtained from a person aged 18 to 59 who received the Ad26.COV2.S COVID-19 vaccine or a placebo.

The rearrangement uses TRBV18 and TRBJ2-2, with D possibly being TRBD1 (6 bases). V lost 2 bases and J lost 0, with 13 bases in between. The CDR3 covers 17 residues. CDR1 KGHSH and CDR2 LQKENI come from the germline V gene. CDR3 DNA sequence: TGTGCCAGCTCACCAGAAATGGCAGGGGCGAACACCGGGGAGCTGTTTTTT. It encodes CASSPEMAGANTGELFF.

This clone was seen more than once but under ten times. The V and J genes are TRBV7-2 and TRBJ2-7; TRBD1 matches at 7 bases. CDR1 SGHTA and CDR2 FQGNSA come from the germline V gene. CDR3 length: 15 residues. The V segment lost 5 bases and the J segment 6 bases; nucleotides outside the gene matches: 13. This chain's CDR3 is CASSGDRVSRTEQYF. In DNA form, the CDR3 reads TGTGCCAGCAGCGGCGACAGGGTCTCGCGAACCGAGCAGTACTTC.

The chain is built from TRBV6-1 and TRBJ1-4, with D tentatively TRBD1 (5 bases). Trimming took 3 bases from V and 8 from J, leaving 13 bases between them. Looked up from germline, CDR1 is MNHNS and CDR2 is SASEGT. CDR3 length: 14 amino acids. The CDR3 is CASSEDGTVEKLFF. The CDR3 bases are TGTGCCAGCAGTGAGGACGGGACGGTCGAAAAACTGTTTTTT.

J is TRBJ2-5 and V is TRBV10-1, with 7 bases identical to TRBD2. This CDR3 spans 19 amino acids. The V gene's germline CDR1 is WNHNN and CDR2 SYGVQD (reference sequence). V lost 4 bases to trimming and J lost 1 base; unmatched junction nucleotides: 18. The CDR3 coding sequence is TGCGCCAGCAGTGTTCCGTCCTTCGCGCGGGAGATCTCCCAAGAGACCCAGTACTTC. Translation gives CASSVPSFAREISQETQYF.

This chain connects TRBV28 to TRBJ2-5; D may be TRBD1 or TRBD2 (5 bases each). V was trimmed by 6 bases and J by 9 bases, leaving 11 bases between them. The CDR3 is 11 residues long. Germline assignment: CDR1 MDHEN and CDR2 SYDVKM. The CDR3 region is CASRDLGAQYF. CDR3 DNA sequence: TGTGCCAGCAGGGATTTGGGGGCCCAGTACTTC.

The rearrangement uses TRBV7-9 and TRBJ2-5; D may be TRBD1 or TRBD2 (5 bases each). Deletions cut 6 bases from V and 5 bases from J, with 10 bases between. Germline values: CDR1 SEHNR, CDR2 FQNEAQ (reference sequence). The CDR3 loop spans 12 amino acids. The CDR3 DNA reads TGTGCCAGCAGTCGAGGGGAGGAGACCCAGTACTTC. Its translation is CASSRGEETQYF.

This clone was seen a single time. The J gene is TRBJ2-7, the V gene TRBV5-6, with D tentatively TRBD1 or TRBD2 (5 bases each). Germline V CDR1 and CDR2: SGHDT, YYEEEE. This CDR3 has 15 residues. The germline V and J ends were trimmed by 3 bases and 0 bases, with 13 bases remaining between them. The CDR3 DNA follows: TGTGCCAGCAGCTGGGGACGGGACGTCTCCTACGAGCAGTACTTC. Translated, it gives CASSWGRDVSYEQYF.

This rearrangement joins TRBV28 to TRBJ2-1; the D gene could be TRBD1 or TRBD2 (5 bases each). Germline V CDR1 and CDR2: MDHEN, SYDVKM. This CDR3 is 16 amino acids long. Trimming pared 6 bases from V and 6 bases from J, leaving 21 bases between. CDR3 DNA sequence: TGTGCCAGCAGCGCCATCAGTTGGGGGTCTCGCAATGAGCAGTTCTTC. Translating it yields CASSAISWGSRNEQFF.

V is TRBV9 and J is TRBJ1-2; perhaps TRBD1 as D (5 bases). Germline V gives CDR1 SGDLS, CDR2 YYNGEE. The V and J ends lost 0 bases and 5 bases respectively, with 14 bases between them. The CDR3 is 15 residues long. In DNA form, the CDR3 reads TGTGCCAGCAGCGTAGTGGGGGAACCTGTATATGGCTACACCTTC. The encoded protein is CASSVVGEPVYGYTF.

V gene TRBV10-2 combines with J gene TRBJ2-3; 13 bases are a match to TRBD2. J lost 3 bases, V lost 6 bases, and 9 bases had no gene match. The CDR3 consists of 17 residues. CDR1 is WSHSY and CDR2 is SAAADI in the germline V gene. The CDR3 sequence is CASRLGTSGVWTDTQYF. The CDR3 DNA is TGCGCCAGCAGACTCGGGACTAGCGGGGTATGGACAGATACGCAGTATTTT.

The chain uses TRBV10-3 and TRBJ1-3; no firm D call. The CDR3 consists of 18 residues. V lost 1 base and J lost 0, with 16 bases in between. CDR1 ENHRY and CDR2 SYGVKD come from the germline V gene. DNA of the CDR3: TGTGCCATCAGTGAGTTGCCCGATGTAAGTTTCTCTGGAAACACCATATATTTT. This codes for CAISELPDVSFSGNTIYF.